The clone carrying this TCR beta chain has ten or more counts. Antigen specificity is unknown. The sample comes from a study of post-analysis software for immune sequencing data. General study points: Higher frequency in patients than in controls was seen for roughly five TRBV segments, with TRBV5-6, TRBV5-1 and TRBV20-1 among them. For normalized Chao1 diversity, multiple sclerosis patients scored significantly lower than controls did. By F measure, samples from a shared preparation batch strongly co-clustered.

This CDR3 is built from 18 residues. Germline lookup yields CDR1 SGHRS and CDR2 YFSETQ. V lost 0 bases to trimming and J lost 2 bases; unmatched junction nucleotides: 14. Libraries were made from TCR beta cDNA, and they carried unique molecular identifiers. Out of roughly 0.95 to 10 million T cells, roughly 0.5 million cDNA molecules were generated. TCRdb recomputed calls from the PCR reads with MiXCR, one row per CDR3 protein. The data contain about 200,000 distinct CDR3 sequences, 29% of them singletons. Sequencing was carried out using blood. The receptor was isolated from a girl aged 2-17 years with multiple sclerosis. This chain joins TRBV5-1 and TRBJ2-7; the match to TRBD2 covers 7 bases. The CDR3 nucleotides read TGCGCCAGCAGCTTGGATCCTCCTTTCAGCGGGATGGCCTACGAGCAGTACTTC. This codes for CASSLDPPFSGMAYEQYF.